This is a list of T cell receptor beta chains from one sample in a study of T cell responses to AZD1222 COVID-19 vaccine. Sequenced by immunoSEQ multiplex PCR; TCRdb stores in-frame clones only, minus some. The repertoire includes 140,000 to 150,000 clones, more than 75% of them detected once, and approximately 5.2% sits in the top ten. The material was peripheral blood, obtained on day 0 of AZD1222 vaccination. The source is an adult in good health. Each CDR3 is given with its conserved first and last residue. D genes are given only for firm matches. Size tells how often a clone was seen (once, few, many) or the class of an expanded clone, and some rows leave it out.

size: -
V: TRBV2
J: TRBJ2-1
D: TRBD2
CDR3: CASSEGSGGNEQFF
DNA: TGTGCCAGCAGTGAGGGTAGCGGGGGAAATGAGCAGTTCTTC

size: -
V: TRBV5-6
J: TRBJ1-5
D: -
CDR3: CASSLKLGGLGQPQHF
DNA: TGTGCCAGCAGCTTGAAGCTTGGGGGCCTGGGTCAGCCCCAGCATTTT

size: -
V: TRBV19
J: TRBJ2-6
D: -
CDR3: CASSIVWGDGANVLTF
DNA: TGTGCCAGTAGTATAGTTTGGGGGGACGGGGCCAACGTCCTGACTTTC

size: -
V: TRBV6-5
J: TRBJ2-7
D: -
CDR3: CASREDGTPVKEQYF
DNA: TGTGCCAGCAGGGAGGACGGGACACCAGTGAAGGAGCAGTACTTC

size: -
V: TRBV27
J: TRBJ1-1
D: -
CDR3: CASSPTGTEAFF
DNA: TGTGCCAGCAGCCCCACCGGCACTGAAGCTTTCTTT

size: -
V: TRBV5-5
J: TRBJ1-5
D: TRBD1
CDR3: CASSSWTGIGSNQPQHF
DNA: TGTGCCAGCAGCTCCTGGACAGGGATCGGCAGCAATCAGCCCCAGCATTTT

size: -
V: TRBV4-3
J: TRBJ1-1
D: -
CDR3: CASSQDPRVGTEAFF
DNA: TGCGCCAGCAGCCAAGACCCCCGGGTCGGTACTGAAGCTTTCTTT

size: once
V: TRBV23-1
J: TRBJ2-5
D: -
CDR3: CAARDRPPLSGVRQETQYF
DNA: TGCGCCGCCCGGGACAGGCCACCCCTTAGCGGGGTCCGCCAAGAGACCCAGTACTTC

size: -
V: TRBV9
J: TRBJ2-2
D: -
CDR3: CASSVGASYTGELFF
DNA: TGTGCCAGCAGCGTAGGGGCGTCCTACACCGGGGAGCTGTTTTTT

size: -
V: TRBV7-2
J: TRBJ1-1
D: TRBD1
CDR3: CASSLWEGAMNTEAFF
DNA: TGTGCCAGCAGCTTATGGGAGGGGGCGATGAACACTGAAGCTTTCTTT

size: -
V: TRBV9
J: TRBJ2-3
D: -
CDR3: CASSVDGQGSTDTQYF
DNA: TGTGCCAGCAGCGTAGACGGGCAGGGGAGCACAGATACGCAGTATTTT

size: -
V: TRBV7-2
J: TRBJ2-1
D: -
CDR3: CASSLGYYNEQFF
DNA: TGTGCCAGCAGCTTAGGCTACTACAATGAGCAGTTCTTC

size: once
V: TRBV27
J: TRBJ2-1
D: TRBD2
CDR3: CASSGTSAGQFF
DNA: TGTGCCAGCAGTGGGACTAGCGCAGGGCAGTTCTTC

size: -
V: TRBV4-2
J: TRBJ2-3
D: -
CDR3: CASSQEGGGTDTQYF
DNA: TGTGCCAGCAGCCAAGAGGGAGGAGGGACCGATACGCAGTATTTT

size: -
V: TRBV9
J: TRBJ2-1
D: TRBD2
CDR3: CASSVYSSGGYRSEQFF
DNA: TGTGCCAGCAGCGTCTACTCTAGCGGGGGATATAGGAGTGAGCAGTTCTTC

size: -
V: TRBV4-2
J: TRBJ1-1
D: -
CDR3: CASSQIGPWDTEAFF
DNA: TGTGCCAGCAGCCAAATAGGGCCTTGGGACACTGAAGCTTTCTTT

size: -
V: TRBV6-6
J: TRBJ1-1
D: TRBD1
CDR3: CASARDRGTEAFF
DNA: TGTGCCAGCGCCCGGGACAGGGGAACTGAAGCTTTCTTT

size: -
V: TRBV4-3
J: TRBJ1-2
D: TRBD1
CDR3: CASSQEPQWTGDGYTF
DNA: TGCGCCAGCAGCCAAGAACCTCAATGGACAGGGGATGGCTACACCTTC

size: -
V: TRBV11-3
J: TRBJ2-2
D: -
CDR3: CASSLGSKYGELFF
DNA: TGTGCCAGCAGCTTGGGCAGCAAGTACGGGGAGCTGTTTTTT

size: once
V: TRBV5-4
J: TRBJ1-6
D: TRBD1
CDR3: CASSLEGQAYSPLHF
DNA: TGTGCCAGCAGCTTGGAGGGACAGGCCTATTCACCCCTCCACTTT

size: -
V: TRBV2
J: TRBJ1-4
D: TRBD1
CDR3: CATTPQGGSNEKLFF
DNA: TGTGCCACCACGCCGCAGGGGGGGTCTAATGAAAAACTGTTTTTT

size: -
V: TRBV3-1/TRBV3-2
J: TRBJ2-1
D: -
CDR3: CASSQDPEGEQFF
DNA: TGTGCCAGCAGCCAAGATCCGGAGGGTGAGCAGTTCTTC

size: -
V: TRBV14
J: TRBJ2-3
D: TRBD2
CDR3: CASSPLVGGTDTQYF
DNA: TGTGCCAGCAGCCCGCTAGTGGGGGGGACAGATACGCAGTATTTT

size: -
V: TRBV6-4
J: TRBJ1-1
D: -
CDR3: CASSDGGRGPRVTEAFF
DNA: TGTGCCAGCAGTGACGGGGGTAGGGGACCCAGAGTGACTGAAGCTTTCTTT

size: -
V: TRBV29-1
J: TRBJ2-5
D: -
CDR3: CSVEQQTQYF
DNA: TGCAGCGTTGAACAACAGACCCAGTACTTC

size: -
V: TRBV5-6
J: TRBJ2-1
D: TRBD1
CDR3: CASRPTGGNEQFF
DNA: TGTGCCAGCAGGCCTACAGGGGGCAATGAGCAGTTCTTC

size: -
V: TRBV5-6
J: TRBJ2-3
D: TRBD1
CDR3: CASSFGTGFQDTQYF
DNA: TGTGCCAGCAGCTTCGGGACAGGGTTTCAAGATACGCAGTATTTT

size: -
V: TRBV6-2/TRBV6-3
J: TRBJ2-1
D: TRBD2
CDR3: CASSTQAGGPVNEQFF
DNA: TGTGCCAGCAGCACCCAAGCGGGAGGGCCCGTCAATGAGCAGTTCTTC

size: -
V: TRBV2
J: TRBJ1-4
D: -
CDR3: CASRNLQIPLATNEKLFF
DNA: TGTGCCAGCAGGAACCTTCAGATACCCCTGGCAACTAATGAAAAACTGTTTTTT

size: -
V: TRBV12-3/TRBV12-4
J: TRBJ1-1
D: TRBD1
CDR3: CASSYGQGPEAFF
DNA: TGTGCCAGCAGTTACGGACAGGGCCCTGAAGCTTTCTTT

size: -
V: TRBV7-6
J: TRBJ2-7
D: -
CDR3: CASSDMQGDAYEQYF
DNA: TGTGCCAGCAGCGATATGCAGGGTGATGCCTACGAGCAGTACTTC

size: -
V: TRBV9
J: TRBJ1-4
D: -
CDR3: CASSSGGNPANEKLFF
DNA: TGTGCCAGCAGCTCCGGGGGGAATCCTGCTAATGAAAAACTGTTTTTT

size: -
V: TRBV10-3
J: TRBJ1-5
D: -
CDR3: CATRQAVNQPQHF
DNA: TGTGCCACCCGACAGGCCGTCAATCAGCCCCAGCATTTT

size: -
V: TRBV12-5
J: TRBJ2-1
D: -
CDR3: CASGWGNSNNEQFF
DNA: TGTGCTAGTGGATGGGGGAACTCGAACAATGAGCAGTTCTTC

size: -
V: TRBV5-1
J: TRBJ1-4
D: TRBD1
CDR3: CASNLGQGKGEKLFF
DNA: TGCGCCAGCAACCTTGGACAGGGGAAGGGCGAAAAACTGTTTTTT

size: -
V: TRBV29-1
J: TRBJ2-2
D: -
CDR3: CSVATTVAELFF
DNA: TGCAGCGTCGCGACGACAGTCGCGGAGCTGTTTTTT

size: -
V: TRBV19
J: TRBJ1-2
D: -
CDR3: CASSIQNYGYTF
DNA: TGTGCCAGTAGTATCCAGAACTATGGCTACACCTTC

size: -
V: TRBV6-2/TRBV6-3
J: TRBJ1-5
D: TRBD1
CDR3: CASSHRGTPRSQPQHF
DNA: TGTGCCAGCAGCCACAGGGGCACCCCTCGAAGTCAGCCCCAGCATTTT

size: -
V: TRBV12-3/TRBV12-4
J: TRBJ2-1
D: TRBD1
CDR3: CASSFGQENEQFF
DNA: TGTGCCAGCAGTTTCGGACAGGAAAATGAGCAGTTCTTC

size: -
V: TRBV5-1
J: TRBJ1-1
D: TRBD1
CDR3: CASSLGTGGAGEAFF
DNA: TGCGCCAGCAGCTTGGGGACAGGGGGCGCGGGAGAAGCTTTCTTT

size: -
V: TRBV20-1
J: TRBJ2-7
D: -
CDR3: CSASDRYEQYF
DNA: TGCAGTGCGTCGGATCGCTACGAGCAGTACTTC

size: -
V: TRBV7-2
J: TRBJ1-5
D: TRBD1
CDR3: CASSLRTGRQPQHF
DNA: TGTGCCAGCAGCCTCCGGACAGGTCGCCAGCCCCAGCATTTT

size: -
V: TRBV5-6
J: TRBJ1-1
D: TRBD1
CDR3: CASTDRGKTFF
DNA: TGTGCCAGCACCGACAGGGGTAAAACTTTCTTT

size: -
V: TRBV11-1
J: TRBJ1-2
D: -
CDR3: CASSRVLGDGYTF
DNA: TGTGCCAGCAGCCGGGTCTTGGGGGATGGCTACACCTTC

size: -
V: TRBV11-1
J: TRBJ2-7
D: TRBD2
CDR3: CASSLSQLAGAAKQYF
DNA: TGTGCCAGCAGCTTATCCCAACTAGCGGGAGCCGCGAAGCAGTACTTC

size: -
V: TRBV19
J: TRBJ2-7
D: -
CDR3: CTRQRTTYEQYF
DNA: TGTACCCGGCAGCGGACTACCTACGAGCAGTACTTC

size: -
V: TRBV6-5
J: TRBJ1-1
D: -
CDR3: CASSFGGGGGTEAFF
DNA: TGTGCCAGCAGTTTTGGGGGCGGGGGAGGGACTGAAGCTTTCTTT

size: -
V: TRBV5-5
J: TRBJ2-5
D: -
CDR3: CASSLVAIQETQYF
DNA: TGTGCCAGCAGCTTGGTAGCAATACAAGAGACCCAGTACTTC

size: -
V: TRBV10-3
J: TRBJ2-7
D: TRBD1
CDR3: CAISGGQGLGEQYF
DNA: TGTGCCATCAGTGGGGGACAGGGGTTGGGCGAGCAGTACTTC

size: -
V: TRBV7-8
J: TRBJ2-1
D: -
CDR3: CASSLEVGAPYNEQFF
DNA: TGTGCCAGCAGCTTAGAGGTGGGAGCGCCCTACAATGAGCAGTTCTTC

size: -
V: TRBV23-1
J: TRBJ1-5
D: -
CDR3: CASSRRPTGKNQPQHF
DNA: TGCGCCAGCAGTCGCCGCCCCACAGGGAAAAATCAGCCCCAGCATTTT

size: -
V: TRBV5-1
J: TRBJ2-1
D: TRBD2
CDR3: CASRAGTRPNNEQFF
DNA: TGCGCCAGCAGGGCCGGGACTAGACCGAACAATGAGCAGTTCTTC

size: -
V: TRBV6-5
J: TRBJ2-7
D: TRBD2
CDR3: CASTPAGGPKQQYF
DNA: TGTGCCAGCACCCCAGCGGGGGGGCCCAAGCAGCAGTACTTC